The T cell receptor (beta chain) under discussion was sequenced for a study of cytotoxic CD8 clonotypes in ibrutinib-treated CLL. Study details: The cohort had some 10 relapsed/refractory and around 15 treatment-naive patients, 17 IGHV unmutated.

TCRdb's table, derived via immunoSEQ multiplex PCR, lists solely in-frame clones and lacks some. The data show about 310,000 clones, roughly 79% seen once. Overall study results and limits: Public clonotypes, an uncommon group, contracted or remained stable on treatment.

On this clone: Its target is unknown.

Germline loops: CDR1 MNHEY, CDR2 SVGAGI. The V end lost 7 bases, the J end lost 5 bases, and 12 bases lay between the germline ends. The CDR3 spans 12 residues. The chain recombines TRBV6-5 with TRBJ2-7, with D hard to call. This clonotype originated in a human donor with chronic lymphocytic leukemia. The material was PBMCs, obtained before ibrutinib treatment. The DNA for the CDR3 is TGTGCCAGCATGCGCCCATCCCACGAGCAGTACTTC. Protein: CASMRPSHEQYF.